One and the same sample provided the 4 T cell receptor beta chains below, sequenced in a study of CD8 T cells in Susac syndrome (dated by TCRdb to about 2019). The library was prepared using the immunoSEQ multiplex PCR assay. RNA was extracted using the RNeasy kit, and roughly 0.45 to 1 microgram was reverse transcribed with random hexamers. The public reads were quality trimmed at Q25 with fastp and then assembled into clones with MiXCR by TCRdb, keeping productive beta chains. Rows are combined by CDR3 protein, so each entry shows the most common genes and DNA. Here the sample has about 120,000 distinct CDR3 sequences; nearly 96% occur a single time. The top ten clones comprise about 0.13% of the sample. The source material was CD4+ T cells from PBMCs. The receptors come from a human donor with Susac syndrome.

This rearrangement joins TRBV12-3 or TRBV12-4 to TRBJ1-2; tentatively, D is TRBD1 (5 bases). The CDR3 spans 13 residues. The V and J ends lost 1 base and 8 bases respectively, with 11 bases between them. In nucleotides, the CDR3 is TGTGCCAGCAGTTTAGAAGGGGTTGGAGGCTACACCTTC. Its protein product is CASSLEGVGGYTF.

Concerning this clonotype itself: Compared with germline, one end of the junction differs, possibly owing to a read error. The rearrangement joins TRBV7-7 to TRBJ2-1; perhaps TRBD1 as D (5 bases). The CDR3 has 13 amino acids. Looked up from germline, CDR1 is SSHAT and CDR2 is FNYEAQ (reference sequence). Here the CDR3 reads CASSLDRNNEQFF. Written as DNA, the CDR3 is TGTGCTAGCAGCTTAGACAGAAACAATGAGCAGTTCTTC.

The V and J genes are TRBV3-1 and TRBJ1-5; possibly TRBD1 for D (5 bases). The CDR3 covers 15 residues. The V end lost 0 bases, the J end lost 7 bases, and 13 bases lay between the germline ends. Germline values: CDR1 LGHDT, CDR2 YNNKEL (reference sequence). The CDR3 DNA sequence: TGTGCCAGCAGCCAAGATGGGGGTAAGGGACAGCCCCAGCATTTT. Amino acids: CASSQDGGKGQPQHF.

This chain joins TRBV30 and TRBJ1-2; 7 nucleotides align to TRBD1. V lost 3 bases, J lost 6 bases, and 7 bases stayed unmatched. This CDR3 has 13 amino acids. CDR1 GTSNPN and CDR2 SVGIG come from the germline V gene (reference sequence). CDR3 sequence (DNA): TGTGCCTGGAGCCGACAGGGAGCGGATGGCTACACCTTC. Amino acids: CAWSRQGADGYTF.